These T cell receptor beta chains were read from a single sample in a study of CD8+ T cells in alopecia areata. The protocol was immunoSEQ multiplex PCR, while the TCRdb copy is restricted to in-frame clones and leaves out a portion. The sample carries about 69,000 clones, 55% to 65% recorded once. The sequencing used CD8+ T cells sorted from blood, collected at week 0. These receptor sequences come from a human donor with alopecia areata. Both conserved end residues are part of each CDR3. Fields, in order: V gene, CDR3 protein.

TRBV4-1	CASSQGISGRRDEQFF
TRBV29-1	CSAGWPEGLNYEQYF
TRBV4-1	CASSQAGTDYGYTF
TRBV2	CASSEGVVGTSGNEQFF
TRBV28	CASSSIGTVGGYTF
TRBV9	CASSVGGRHQETQYF
TRBV7-8	CASSLVSQPQHF
TRBV7-2	CASRQDTYGANVLTF
TRBV13	CASGTSGTGEQFF
TRBV6-6	CASSYLTGGQPQHF
TRBV4-3	CASSQETFSGANVLTF
TRBV29-1	CSAAGTGNTIYF
TRBV13	CASSSYGTEAFF
TRBV29-1	CSVVPANSQETQYF
TRBV5-1	CASSLDVQDRDHEQYF
TRBV5-1	CASEGTSANEQFF
TRBV19	CASSSQDRTKAYGYTF
TRBV4-1	CASSQGEYQETQYF
TRBV27	CASSERIGLSRTDTQYF
TRBV4-3	CASSQRNPSWPNTGELFF
TRBV29-1	CSVGTGGMGDTEAFF
TRBV5-1	CASSLEAAYEQYF
TRBV7-9	CASGHAREREQYF
TRBV9	CASSVEVGTDEAFF
TRBV7-2	CASSLYPGAPYEQYF
TRBV19	CASSIVATLETQYF
TRBV13	CASSLGPQGSGELFF
TRBV4-1	CASSQRTSGNYNEQFF
TRBV4-3	CASSIRQGPSETQYF
TRBV2	CASSEGAGGPSYEQYF
TRBV5-1	CASSLVAGDGYTF
TRBV7-9	CASSLWGQFNEKLFF
TRBV11-2	CASSTTAGTGDNEQFF
TRBV30	CAWSGRLAGDVRGGEQFF
TRBV27	CASTARGGSPLHF
TRBV30	CAGTSGSYEQYF
TRBV7-9	CASSLSGTHQETQYF
TRBV5-1	CASSLLQGTNYGYTF
TRBV5-1	CASSGRLAGAYNEQFF
TRBV28	CASSLRADTQYF
TRBV23-1	CASSKISSRGSNQPQHF
TRBV7-8	CASSLGFNGVRTDTQYF
TRBV5-6	CASSMDRITEAFF
TRBV27	CASRREPGLGEQYF
TRBV29-1	CSVGDRGFGYGYTF
TRBV28	CASSALPGRVPYEQYF
TRBV5-1	CASSLGLAGGHLTDEQFF
TRBV2	CASAELFSYEQYF
TRBV28	CASSGFSGTGGYSGTEAFF
TRBV14	CASSQDGQFPYEQYF
TRBV27	CASRPGGHYLGQPQHF
TRBV5-1	CASSFEGEQFF